This T cell receptor beta chain was obtained from a study of PD-1 blockade in classical Hodgkin lymphoma (dated by TCRdb to the early 2020s). Notes on the research overall: Nivolumab dosing was 3 mg/kg intravenously every 2 weeks, continuing until either disease progression or unacceptable toxicity. To define a peripheral blood immune signature of response to PD-1 blockade in classical Hodgkin lymphoma, the study combined TCR beta sequencing with CyTOF. Overall study outcomes, separate from this receptor: Baseline TCR diversity was reported to be lower in newly diagnosed patients than in healthy donors, and even lower in relapsed/refractory patients. CD4+ but not CD8+ TCR diversity rose significantly by C4D1 (p=0.0027 vs p=0.16), most apparent in complete responders (p=0.02). Only a single clinical trial cohort was studied, and what caused the repertoire differences, possibly disease activity or prior therapy, remained undefined. Lower diversity was observed in patients in whom nivolumab was started less than 1 year after ASCT, and these patients were excluded from later analyses so that confounding by immune reconstitution would be avoided. Baseline diversity similar to that of newly diagnosed patients was observed in trial patients achieving complete response, whereas significantly lower diversity was observed in partial responders and progressors.

The germline ends are 10 bases apart after V is trimmed by 4 bases and J by 0 bases. The CDR3 spans 15 residues, from the cysteine through the phenylalanine. The only DNA kept is the CDR3, 45 bases in frame from the first base. Looking up the germline V gene (reference sequence) yields CDR1 LNHDA and CDR2 SQIVND. The Qiagen DNeasy kit was used to extract genomic DNA both from unsorted PBMCs and from the negatively selected CD4+ and CD8+ fractions. Using primers that anneal to V and J segments, immunoSEQ multiplex PCR amplified the TCR beta CDR3 regions. A synthetic immune receptor repertoire was used to minimize amplification bias, and any residual bias was removed computationally once sequencing was done. The original pipeline was this. Custom Python scripts were used to quantify repertoire diversity as the Shannon entropy index. Unsorted, CD4+ and CD8+ repertoires were examined separately, except in combined analyses, for which CD4+ and CD8+ sequences were merged in silico. A clone counted as expanded when the clone's frequency after treatment rose at least 2-fold relative to C1D1, and clones undetected at baseline were given a pseudocount of 0.5. Singleton clones were defined as clones with 0 or 1 copy at C1D1, and non-singleton clones were defined as clones with 2 or more copies. By matching protein sequences in sorted samples from the same patient, clones expanded in unsorted samples were annotated as CD4+, CD8+ or unknown. Wilcoxon tests were applied to paired samples to test diversity changes from C1D1 to C4D1. TCRdb re-hosts the immuneACCESS table, in-frame sequences only. Its copies lack some clones; in the studies checked, an unresolved V gene accounts for under half of them, and the cause for the rest is not known. V, J and clone size are taken as reported in that table, and D and trimming were inferred from the DNA itself. In this sample the table shows around 57,000 clones, about 89% of which occur a single time. 6.5% to 8.5% of the sample is in the top ten clones.

On this clone: What this receptor recognizes is not known. No much larger clonotype is one base removed from it; base qualities were not supplied.

This specimen's time point label, interpreted: cycle 4 day 1 (C4D1), after 6 weeks of nivolumab. Relapse after autologous stem cell transplantation had occurred in all trial patients, and cohorts A, B and C were distinguished by prior brentuximab vedotin exposure. The trial cohort comprised around 60 patients with relapsed/refractory classical Hodgkin lymphoma whose best overall responses were complete response, partial response or progressive disease. In the multi-cohort phase II CheckMate 205 trial, trial patients received single-agent nivolumab. An independent review committee assessed best overall response by applying the 2007 International Working Group response criteria. Trial PBMCs were obtained immediately prior to nivolumab initiation (C1D1) and on therapy at cycle 2 day 1 and cycle 4 day 1. Peripheral blood was collected in 8 mL Vacutainer Cell Preparation Tubes, from which PBMCs were isolated by centrifugation and then cryopreserved.

The source is a human donor with classical Hodgkin lymphoma. Specimen: peripheral blood mononuclear cells (PBMCs), collected before the fourth cycle of nivolumab. Recombination linked TRBV19 to TRBJ1-3; TRBD1 is a possible D gene, resting on 6 matching bases. The CDR3: CASSKGGVSGNTIYF. The bases are TGTGCCAGTAGTAAAGGGGGGGTCTCTGGAAACACCATATATTTT.